This T cell receptor (beta chain) originates from a study of T-cell reconstitution after alpha-beta-depleted transplantation in children. Study results and limitations: Surviving thymic progenitors and recipient T cells were the source of high TCRbeta diversity at day 60 in some patients.

Preparation of the TCRbeta library was carried out with unique molecular identifiers. One entry per CDR3 protein, called by TCRdb with MiXCR from the PCR reads. The table has 200,000 to 250,000 distinct CDR3 sequences, roughly 10% seen once. The CDR3 spans 14 residues. CDR1 LNHNV and CDR2 YYDKDF come from the germline V gene (reference sequence). Trimming stripped 0 bases from V and 5 bases from J, with 11 bases between. This clonotype was found many times. Its antigen remains unknown. The receptor was isolated from a child less than two years old with acute myeloid leukemia, due to receive a stem cell transplant. V is TRBV15 and J is TRBJ2-7, with D tentatively TRBD2 (6 bases). The specimen comprised PBMCs, sampled before TCRalphabeta/CD19-depleted stem cell transplant. The CDR3 region is CATSRDVSGDEQYF. In DNA form, the CDR3 reads TGTGCCACCAGCAGAGATGTGTCGGGGGACGAGCAGTACTTC.